The 23 T cell receptor beta chains given below trace back to one sample, sequenced in a study of neurological immune-mediated disorders. TCRdb re-called the 5' RACE reads with MiXCR, one entry per CDR3 protein. Of tens of thousands of distinct CDR3 sequences listed, approximately 2.8% are singletons. Sequenced input: PBMCs. The receptors shown here come from a woman aged 45-59 years with multiple sclerosis.

This clonotype was detected many times. The chain combines TRBV5-6 with TRBJ1-3, with D uncertain. CDR3 length: 13 amino acids. The V gene lost 0 bases and the J gene lost 5 bases, with 6 bases spanning the gap. Looked up from germline, CDR1 is SGHDT and CDR2 is YYEEEE. CDR3 sequence reads: CASSLAERNTIYF. In DNA, the CDR3 is TGTGCCAGCAGCTTGGCCGAGAGAAACACCATATATTTT.

This clonotype was seen ten or more times. A junction boundary mismatches the germline segment, possibly from a read error. V is TRBV14 and J is TRBJ1-1, with D possibly being TRBD1 (5 bases). The CDR3 loop spans 13 amino acids. In germline, CDR1 is SGHDN, CDR2 FVKESK. The CDR3 spells CANSPTGNTEAFF. The CDR3 nucleotides are TGTGCCAACAGCCCCACAGGGAACACTGAAGCTTTCTTT. Drawing the rest from reference TRBV14 and TRBJ1-1, the complete variable domain is EAGVTQFPSHSVIEKGQTVTLRCDPISGHDNLYWYRRVMGKEIKFLLHFVKESKQDESGMPNNRFLAERTGGTYSTLKVQPAELEDSGVYFCANSPTGNTEAFFGQGTRLTVV.

This clonotype has a count of ten or more. This rearrangement joins TRBV10-2 to TRBJ2-6, with a weak D call TRBD2 (6 bases). V lost 3 bases, J lost 2 bases, and 8 bases lay in between. CDR3 length equals 15 residues. Germline V gene data show CDR1 as WSHSY and CDR2 as SAAADI. In DNA form, the CDR3 reads TGCGCCAGCAGTGACACGGGGGCTGGGGCCAACGTCCTGACTTTC. Translated: CASSDTGAGANVLTF.

The sample holds many counts of this clonotype. J is TRBJ2-1 and V is TRBV12-3 or TRBV12-4; 8 positions agree with TRBD2. The CDR3 loop spans 15 amino acids. V trimming: 7 bases; J trimming: 8 bases; junction bases outside the gene matches: 13. The CDR3 region is CASTPFSGAVYEQFF. The DNA of the CDR3 is TGTGCCAGCACCCCGTTTAGCGGGGCCGTATATGAGCAGTTCTTC.

This clonotype was seen ten or more times. CDR3 loop: CASSLLSGGDRTDTQYF. DNA for the CDR3: TGCGCCAGCAGCTTGCTAAGTGGCGGGGACCGCACAGATACGCAGTATTTT. The rearrangement joins TRBV5-1 to TRBJ2-3; a possible D gene is TRBD2 (6 bases). This CDR3 is built from 17 residues. V was trimmed by 1 base and J by 1 base, leaving 16 bases between them. Germline V gene sequence: CDR1 SGHRS, CDR2 YFSETQ.

This clonotype was picked up many times. This sequence joins TRBV3-1 and TRBJ1-2; tentatively, D is TRBD1 (5 bases). Germline V gene lookup returns CDR1 LGHDT and CDR2 YNNKEL (reference sequence). The CDR3 covers 13 residues. V was cut by 7 bases and J by 4 bases, with 13 bases left in between. The CDR3 DNA reads as TGTGCCAGCAAGTTTGGGGGGTCCTATGGCTACACCTTC. Translated, it gives CASKFGGSYGYTF.

This clonotype was found many times. The rearrangement joins TRBV25-1 to TRBJ1-1, with TRBD1 identical over 10 bases. The V segment lost 4 bases and the J segment 1 base; nucleotides outside the gene matches: 0. CDR1 is MGHDK, CDR2 SYGVNS, per germline. The CDR3 has 14 amino acids. Written as DNA, the CDR3 is TGTGCCAGCAGTGGGGACAGGGGGAACACTGAAGCTTTCTTT. Translated: CASSGDRGNTEAFF.

This clonotype showed up many times. The J gene is TRBJ2-1, the V gene TRBV5-1; 10 nucleotides align to TRBD2. V was clipped by 3 bases and J by 5 bases; unmatched bases: 2. The CDR3 spans 14 residues. From germline, CDR1 is SGHRS and CDR2 YFSETQ. CDR3 DNA: TGCGCCAGCAGCTCGGGACTAGCGCACAATGAGCAGTTCTTC. Residues: CASSSGLAHNEQFF. The full variable domain, rest sourced from reference TRBV5-1 and TRBJ2-1, is KAGVTQTPRYLIKTRGQQVTLSCSPISGHRSVSWYQQTPGQGLQFLFEYFSETQRNKGNFPGRFSGRQFSNSRSEMNVSTLELGDSALYLCASSSGLAHNEQFFGPGTRLTVL.

The V and J genes are TRBV5-1 and TRBJ1-2, with D unresolved. Trimming took off 3 bases at V and 3 bases at J, with 12 bases between the two ends. Germline CDR1 is SGHRS and CDR2 is YFSETQ. The CDR3 totals 14 residues. This CDR3 is CASSSSFGDYGYTF. The CDR3 nucleotides read TGCGCCAGCAGCTCCTCCTTCGGCGACTATGGCTACACCTTC.

In its sample, this clonotype was seen a few times. The chain is built from TRBV7-2 and TRBJ2-3; D might be TRBD2 (6 bases). The germline V gene encodes CDR1 SGHTA and CDR2 FQGNSA. The V and J ends lost 5 bases and 0 bases respectively, with 12 bases between them. This CDR3 has 15 amino acids. CDR3 loop: CASSRDSSSTDTQYF. DNA of the CDR3: TGTGCCAGCAGCCGGGACTCCTCTAGCACAGATACGCAGTATTTT.

This clonotype was observed at least ten times. The chain recombines TRBV7-9 with TRBJ2-2; a weak D match, TRBD1 (6 bases). CDR1 SEHNR and CDR2 FQNEAQ come from the germline V gene (reference sequence). Trimming cost V 5 bases and J 5 bases, with 18 bases left between them. The CDR3 length is 16 residues. Here the CDR3 DNA reads TGTGCCAGCAGCCTGATCCAGGGGAAGGCGACCGGGGAGCTGTTTTTT. This encodes CASSLIQGKATGELFF.

This clonotype was counted at least ten times. The chain recombines TRBV12-3 or TRBV12-4 with TRBJ1-2; 12 nucleotides align to TRBD1. The ends lost 7 bases at V and 3 bases at J; junction bases unmatched: 9. The CDR3 consists of 16 residues. Here the CDR3 reads CASNPRRDRGHYGYTF. The CDR3 nucleotides are TGTGCCAGCAACCCTCGTCGGGACAGGGGGCACTATGGCTACACCTTC.

Only a few counts were recorded for this clonotype. This chain connects TRBV28 to TRBJ2-1; TRBD2 agrees at 8 bases. V was clipped by 5 bases and J by 3 bases; unmatched bases: 6. The CDR3 covers 15 residues. The germline CDR1 and CDR2 sequences are MDHEN and SYDVKM. In DNA, the CDR3 is TGTGCCAGCAGTAAGGCGGGAGGAAACTACAATGAGCAGTTCTTC. Protein: CASSKAGGNYNEQFF.

The sample holds many counts of this clonotype. V is TRBV24-1 and J is TRBJ2-7; the match to TRBD1 covers 11 bases. The trim removed 4 bases at V and 2 bases at J, leaving 3 bases unmatched. The germline CDR1 and CDR2 sequences are KGHDR and SFDVKD. This CDR3 region has 15 residues. The CDR3 DNA sequence: TGTGCCACCAGTGACCCGGGACAGGGGGCCTACGAGCAGTACTTC. It specifies CATSDPGQGAYEQYF.

This clonotype ranks as medium-sized. The rearrangement links TRBV5-1 to TRBJ2-7; 11 bases agree with TRBD1. The CDR3 length is 13 residues. Looked up from germline, CDR1 is SGHRS and CDR2 is YFSETQ. The ends lost 4 bases at V and 7 bases at J; junction bases unmatched: 4. In DNA, the CDR3 is TGCGCCAGCAGCGGGACAGGGGGTAGGGAGCAGTACTTC. The encoded protein is CASSGTGGREQYF. The whole variable domain, filled in from reference TRBV5-1 and TRBJ2-7, reads KAGVTQTPRYLIKTRGQQVTLSCSPISGHRSVSWYQQTPGQGLQFLFEYFSETQRNKGNFPGRFSGRQFSNSRSEMNVSTLELGDSALYLCASSGTGGREQYFGPGTRLTVT.

This clonotype was recorded at least ten times. This sequence joins TRBV20-1 and TRBJ1-1; D is perhaps TRBD1 (5 bases). Germline V CDR1 and CDR2: DFQATT, SNEGSKA (reference sequence). V was shortened by 0 bases and J by 4 bases, with 15 bases between the two germline ends. The CDR3 has 15 residues. For the CDR3, the DNA is TGCAGTGCTAGAGATCGAGGCAGGGCGCCCACTGAAGCTTTCTTT. Its translation is CSARDRGRAPTEAFF.

Points on this clonotype: A read error may account for a junction end that differs from germline. The chain employs TRBV28 and TRBJ1-6, with a tentative D call TRBD1 (5 bases). Germline V gene lookup returns CDR1 MDHEN and CDR2 SYDVKM. The CDR3 runs to 15 residues. The chain's CDR3 is CASSLLRGKNSTLNF. The CDR3 bases are TGTGCCAGCAGTTTATTACGGGGGAAAAATTCAACCCTCAACTTT.

Of note for this clonotype: This could be a read error, since a much larger clone is one nucleotide away. CDR3: CASSPGSYQENQYF. The CDR3 bases are TGTGCCAGCAGTCCAGGGTCGTACCAAGAGAACCAGTACTTC. The genes are TRBV28 and TRBJ2-5; weak D call: TRBD1 (5 bases). The CDR3 runs 14 residues. Germline CDR1 reads MDHEN; CDR2 reads SYDVKM.

This clonotype was seen ten or more times. The V gene is TRBV5-1, the J gene TRBJ2-5; 11 bases match TRBD2. Unmatched junction bases numbered 5, after V lost 5 bases and J lost 5 bases. Germline-derived CDR1 and CDR2 are SGHRS and YFSETQ. The CDR3 loop spans 14 amino acids. The CDR3 sequence: CASSSSGRHETQYF. As DNA, the CDR3 is TGCGCCAGCAGTTCTAGCGGGAGGCATGAGACCCAGTACTTC.

This clonotype was seen many times. J is TRBJ2-5 and V is TRBV6-1; TRBD2 matches 8 bases. The trim removed 4 bases at V and 2 bases at J, leaving 3 bases unmatched. Germline lookup yields CDR1 MNHNS and CDR2 SASEGT. This CDR3 region has 14 residues. CDR3: CASSAASGQETQYF. The CDR3 DNA follows: TGTGCCAGCAGTGCGGCTAGCGGGCAAGAGACCCAGTACTTC.

This clonotype has ten or more counts. The CDR3 loop is CASIGAAKNIQYF. As DNA, the CDR3 is TGTGCCAGCATAGGGGCAGCCAAAAACATTCAGTACTTC. This chain links TRBV28 with TRBJ2-4; the D gene is possibly TRBD1 (5 bases). The CDR3 is 13 residues long. The germline V gene has CDR1 MDHEN and CDR2 SYDVKM. Trimming removed 7 bases from V and 0 bases from J, with 7 bases in between. The full variable domain, rest sourced from reference TRBV28 and TRBJ2-4, is DVKVTQSSRYLVKRTGEKVFLECVQDMDHENMFWYRQDPGLGLRLIYFSYDVKMKEKGDIPEGYSVSREKKERFSLILESASTNQTSMYLCASIGAAKNIQYFGAGTRLSVL.

Ten or more counts support this clonotype. J is TRBJ2-7 and V is TRBV5-4; D is possibly TRBD1 (6 bases). This CDR3 comprises 13 residues. Germline CDR1 reads SGHNT; CDR2 reads YYREEE (reference sequence). V was pared by 4 bases and J by 2 bases, with 10 bases between. The DNA for the CDR3 is TGTGCCAGCAGCGCGGACAGAACCTACGAGCAGTACGTC. Protein sequence: CASSADRTYEQYV.

At least ten counts were recorded for this clonotype. J is TRBJ1-3 and V is TRBV7-2, with a possible D match to TRBD1 (5 bases). This CDR3 is 13 amino acids long. CDR1 and CDR2 (germline): SGHTA, FQGNSA. Trimming took 5 bases from V and 2 from J, leaving 7 bases between them. The CDR3 reads CASSRGTGNTIYF. DNA of the CDR3: TGTGCCAGCAGCCGGGGGACTGGAAACACCATATATTTT. Complete variable domain (other parts from reference TRBV7-2 and TRBJ1-3): GAGVSQSPSNKVTEKGKDVELRCDPISGHTALYWYRQSLGQGLEFLIYFQGNSAPDKSGLPSDRFSAERTGGSVSTLTIQRTQQEDSAVYLCASSRGTGNTIYFGEGSWLTVV.